The source of this TCR beta chain is a study of cytomegalovirus exposure and HLA in healthy donors listed by TCRdb under 2017. Looking at the study overall: An earlier analysis of roughly 630 of the donors reported 250 to 300 Gb of sequence data and around 110 million unique TCR beta sequences from some 180 million T cells. Roughly 300 gigabases of sequencing data and approximately 92 million unique TCR sequences made up an early release that covered nearly 650 HLA-typed donors. Of the roughly 420 genotyped donors, more than 75% were placed in the genetic ancestry cluster associated with self-reported Caucasian donors. The study aimed to test whether cataloging public T cell receptors could reveal signatures of past pathogen exposure. The T cell repertoires of some 670 subjects were profiled by immunosequencing and related to cytomegalovirus serostatus. Along with the roughly 700-subject first cohort, a separate validation cohort of over a hundred different subjects was used. To predict cytomegalovirus infection status, the study combined high-throughput TCR immunosequencing, statistical association of individual TCRs with disease status, and machine learning. To study patterns of TCR occurrence, a later analysis re-analyzed previously published TCR beta repertoires from 666 donors and added high-resolution HLA genotyping. In the later analysis, no new phenotypic data were used to find candidate immune exposures; instead, reliance was placed on TCR beta sequences and their occurrence across donors. To decide whether each TCR beta V gene segment behaved as functional or pseudogenic, an earlier analysis of approximately 620 of the donors relied on high-throughput TCR beta sequencing. Donor age, sex, ethnicity and CMV serostatus were compiled together with the repertoire data. Genome-wide SNP genotypes for about 65% of the roughly 670 donors were used in a later genetic analysis, which treated that subset as a discovery cohort. All discovery cohort repertoires had been generated using a single sequencing platform. Both class I and class II loci were covered by HLA typing, at four-digit resolution. Typing coverage differed by locus: A, B, C, DRB1 and DQB1 were typed in roughly 620-640 donors, DQA1 in roughly 510, DPA1 in 600 to 610, and DPB1 in around 440. Four to six DR-DQ haplotypes were handled as single units for association and clustering, since linkage in the cohort was strong. On average, around 240,000 unique TCR beta nucleotide sequences were sequenced per donor among 398 genotyped donors of the cohort, with roughly 20% of those sequences being non-productive.

Spanning cysteine to phenylalanine, the CDR3 consists of 14 amino acids. The CDR3 DNA has 42 bases and is translated from base 1. Trimming removed 5 bases from V and 4 bases from J, leaving 14 bases between the germline ends. According to the germline V gene (reference sequence), CDR1 reads MNHEY and CDR2 reads SMNVEV. Broad study findings and their caveats: A later analysis found that most CMV-associated TCR beta chains appeared HLA-restricted, with HLA associations seemingly driven largely by CMV exposure. The cohort was sequenced for TCR beta chains only, and without alpha or paired-chain data the features that could be detected were limited. Compared with the approximately 600-donor mean, donors in an Asian-associated ancestry cluster had fewer N-insertions in productive TCRs, according to a later genetic analysis. Because counts were too low, some 16 rarely observed V segments, including chromosome 9 orphons, were excluded from the earlier analysis of fewer than 650 of the donors. The sequencing pipeline was judged likely to have produced a cluster of highly shared sequence variants as a technical artifact. Most TCR sequences were seen in very few donors, while some public TCRs were found in many individuals. The study listed 164 TCR beta chains as associated with cytomegalovirus. According to a later analysis, parvovirus B19, influenza, CMV and Epstein-Barr virus appeared linked to several top co-occurrence clusters. A further reported finding was that TCR beta sequences accurately predicted the HLA-A and HLA-B alleles for most subjects in the first cohort. Because the 87-base-pair reads could not distinguish some IMGT-functional V segments, including TRBV6-2 and TRBV6-3, those segments were excluded. An earlier analysis of 587 of the donors showed that most TCR beta V segments appeared in productive rearrangements either about 87% or about 30% of the time, which broadly matched IMGT annotations. The classifier was reported to diagnose cytomegalovirus status with high specificity and sensitivity in both the original cohort and the validation cohort. The only immune exposure information available for the cohort was CMV serostatus. In a later analysis, about 17,000 TCR beta sequences were associated with specific HLA alleles at a false discovery rate of 0.05. Correlated functional status among segregating V segments might be attributable to linkage disequilibrium, but an unknown experimental factor could not be ruled out. Roughly uniform sequencing depth across donors was assumed in presence/absence analyses, although this assumption may not hold. A later genetic analysis associated a missense DCLRE1C variant with V-gene and J-gene trimming of TCR beta chains, and an independent cohort replicated the association. It was suggested by the authors that the approach could potentially be generalized to other disease states and immunological phenotypes. Strong co-occurrence of HLA alleles, especially DR and DQ, made assigning TCR associations to individual alleles difficult. A later analysis found that HLA-associated TCR beta chains were more clonally expanded and had lower generation probabilities than equally common non-associated chains. A few of the identified cytomegalovirus-associated TCR beta chains were confirmed in vitro to be specific for cytomegalovirus antigens. According to a later analysis, TCR association rates differed among HLA loci, with DRB1 alleles showing the most associated TCRs and HLA-C alleles showing the fewest. Because some donors lacked HLA typing at each locus, the association tests relied only on the typed subset.

This clone was counted once. Its antigen is not yet known. No per-base quality is available; no much larger clone lies one base away. The cohort comprised around 700 healthy bone marrow donors. Cohort members were all nominally healthy when sampled, although unrecorded immune exposures were likely present. The donor tested CMV seropositive and was one of the 289 seropositive cohort members. Each donor provided a peripheral blood sample, and peripheral blood mononuclear cells were used for TCR beta sequencing. Genomic DNA was extracted from the blood cell samples with the Qiagen DNeasy Blood Extraction Kit. Library preparation used the immunoSEQ multiplex PCR assay. The multiplex PCR relied on a mix of 60 forward primers for TCR Vbeta segments and 13 reverse primers for TCR Jbeta segments. The CDR3 region of rearranged TCR beta genes was amplified from genomic DNA with a multiplex PCR assay. On the Illumina HiSeq System, the amplified TCR beta libraries were sequenced as 87-base-pair reads. Under the source paper's analysis protocol: In a later analysis, tens of millions of unique TCR beta chains were counted across the roughly 610 repertoires, and about 9.9 million of these chains were shared by at least two donors. To remove PCR and sequencing errors, raw reads were error-corrected and collapsed into unique sequences using a nearest-neighbor algorithm that merged closely related sequences. To assign V, D and J gene segments, CDR3 sequences were aligned to IMGT reference sequences. For a sequence to be retained, at least a six-nucleotide match to both a V gene segment and a J gene segment was required. A rearrangement counted as productive if the CDR3 had no stop codons and remained in frame with V and J, and every other rearrangement counted as non-productive. Following IMGT convention, CDR3 was defined as the stretch from the second conserved V-encoded cysteine up to the conserved J-encoded phenylalanine. In an earlier analysis of roughly 610 of the donors, sequences lacking an unambiguous match to a single V gene segment were excluded. An earlier analysis of over 450 of the donors classified V segments as functional when productive rearrangements were above 56.7% and as segregating when the standard deviation between donors was above 5%. A statistical classification framework was built to diagnose cytomegalovirus status from the catalog of TCR beta chain sequences. V and J gene assignment, in a later analysis, came from comparing TCR nucleotide sequences with IMGT/GENE-DB human TR gene sequences. A later analysis assigned CDR3 sequences and most-parsimonious VDJ recombination scenarios with the TCRdist pipeline. In a later analysis, every TCR beta chain was defined by the combination of its CDR3 amino acid sequence and its V-gene family, and reads without a unique V-gene family were dropped. In a later analysis, several hundred highly shared, low-generation-probability nucleotide sequences were removed to address suspected cross-contamination and a sequencing artifact. For each public chain, a later analysis derived a clonal expansion index from normalized ranks of inferred template counts within each repertoire. Generation probabilities in a later analysis came from a VDJ recombination model fitted to out-of-frame rearrangements, and those results were checked against IGoR. A later analysis scored TCR-TCR, TCR-HLA and TCR-CMV co-occurrence with hypergeometric tests, applying a repertoire-size bias correction to TCR pairs. To estimate false discovery rates, a later analysis permuted the HLA or CMV assignments 20 times. A later analysis grouped co-occurring TCRs with DBSCAN, adding TCRdist sequence similarity when clustering within HLA-allele-positive subsets. For co-occurrence clustering, repertoires with fewer than 30,000 or more than 120,000 public chains were excluded, along with four to six repertoires with anomalous nucleotide sharing. Here the immuneACCESS table is served through TCRdb, limited to in-frame sequences with V and J called. Missing clones are a known gap in these copies; in checked studies unresolved V genes cover under half, and the rest lacks a known reason. V, J and clone size are those of that table, while D and trimming were read from the DNA. Within this sample are approximately 180,000 clones, with about 80% of them counted one time only. Around 7% of the sample lies in the top ten.

The sequence came from a man aged 25-45 years in good health and CMV-seropositive. The rearranged chain carries TRBV27 and TRBJ1-2; possibly the D gene is TRBD1, per 5 matching bases. The sequenced material came from PBMCs. CDR3 loop: CASSPFPGGYGYTF. The DNA sequence is given as TGTGCCAGCAGTCCGTTTCCCGGGGGCTATGGCTACACCTTC.